The 12 T cell receptor beta chains given below trace back to one sample, sequenced in a study of post-analysis software for immune sequencing data. Study results and caveats: Roughly five TRBV segments, including TRBV5-6, TRBV5-1 and TRBV20-1, were more frequent in patients than controls.

Sequencing libraries made from TCR beta cDNA carried unique molecular identifiers. MiXCR was run by TCRdb on the PCR reads, yielding one entry per CDR3 protein. The profile shows some 260,000 distinct CDR3 sequences, about 40% of them singletons. No antigen has been assigned to these receptors. Sequencing was carried out using blood. These receptors originate from a girl aged 5-17 years with multiple sclerosis.

This clonotype was seen a few times. The rearrangement joins TRBV2 to TRBJ1-1; D ambiguous. Germline CDR1 and CDR2: SNHLY and FYNNEI. CDR3 length: 14 residues. Trimming removed 2 bases at V and 7 bases at J, with 14 bases between. CDR3 protein: CASSEPEGPREAFF. As DNA, the CDR3 is TGTGCCAGCAGTGAACCCGAAGGGCCTCGTGAAGCTTTCTTT.

V and J are TRBV30 and TRBJ2-3, with D perhaps given as TRBD1 or TRBD2 (5 bases each). The germline V gene has CDR1 GTSNPN and CDR2 SVGIG (reference sequence). The CDR3 contains 17 residues. With 2 bases removed from V and 0 bases from J, the gap between germline ends came to 18 bases. This CDR3 reads CAWSPRLAGASTDTQYF. In DNA form, the CDR3 reads TGTGCCTGGAGTCCGAGATTAGCCGGGGCTAGCACAGATACGCAGTATTTT.

Ten or more counts support this clonotype. This rearrangement joins TRBV10-3 to TRBJ2-6, with unresolved D. The V gene lost 6 bases and the J gene lost 2 bases, with 8 bases spanning the gap. The CDR3 covers 14 residues. The germline gives CDR1 ENHRY, CDR2 SYGVKD. CDR3: CAIREGTGANVLTF. As DNA, the CDR3 is TGTGCCATCAGAGAAGGAACTGGGGCCAACGTCCTGACTTTC.

J is TRBJ1-1 and V is TRBV6-6; D might be TRBD1 (6 bases). The V gene lost 5 bases and the J gene lost 0 bases, with 19 bases spanning the gap. Germline loops: CDR1 MNHNY, CDR2 SVGAGI (reference sequence). The CDR3 is 17 amino acids. CDR3 DNA: TGTGCCAGCAGTAAAAGAGGACAGAGGAAAGTGAACACTGAAGCTTTCTTT. It yields the protein CASSKRGQRKVNTEAFF.

This clonotype came up many times. The rearrangement joins TRBV14 to TRBJ1-2; D gene ambiguous. With 4 bases removed from V and 0 bases from J, the gap between germline ends came to 15 bases. Germline V gene lookup returns CDR1 SGHDN and CDR2 FVKESK. This CDR3 spans 16 amino acids. Here the CDR3 reads CASSRGQAEANYGYTF. In DNA, the CDR3 is TGTGCCAGCAGCCGCGGGCAGGCAGAAGCTAACTATGGCTACACCTTC.

This clonotype occurred many times. The rearrangement uses TRBV6-2 or TRBV6-3 and TRBJ2-1; 13 bases align to TRBD2. From germline, CDR1 is MNHEY and CDR2 SVGEGT. Germline trimming cut 0 bases from V and 6 bases from J; bases unmatched to any gene: 5. The CDR3 sequence is 17 residues long. CDR3 bases: TGTGCCAGCAGTTACTCGGGACTAGCGGGAATCTTCAATGAGCAGTTCTTC. As protein: CASSYSGLAGIFNEQFF.

This clonotype was seen repeatedly, ten times or more. The V gene is TRBV9, the J gene TRBJ2-3; D remains ambiguous. CDR3 length: 11 amino acids. Trimming left V 3 bases short and J 2 bases short, with 1 base between. Germline-derived CDR1 and CDR2 are SGDLS and YYNGEE. The CDR3 loop is CASSATDTQYF. The CDR3 nucleotides are TGTGCCAGCAGCGCCACAGATACGCAGTATTTT.

The rearrangement joins TRBV3-1 to TRBJ2-7, with a weak D call TRBD2 (6 bases). Deletions cut 8 bases from V and 2 bases from J, with 16 bases between. The CDR3 sequence is 14 residues long. The V gene's germline CDR1 is LGHDT and CDR2 YNNKEL (reference sequence). The CDR3 sequence is CASPRGKTTYEQYF. CDR3 bases: TGTGCCAGCCCTCGGGGGAAAACAACCTACGAGCAGTACTTC.

For this clonotype: A read error is possible here, since a much larger clone lies one base away. V gene TRBV20-1 combines with J gene TRBJ1-5; no firm D call. This CDR3 is built from 14 residues. Germline lookup yields CDR1 DFQATT and CDR2 SNEGSKA (reference sequence). CDR3 amino acids: CSAPGAGINQLQHF. In DNA, the CDR3 is TGCAGTGCTCCCGGCGCCGGGATAAATCAGCTCCAGCATTTT.

The chain combines TRBV20-1 with TRBJ2-5; tentatively, D is TRBD1 or TRBD2 (5 bases each). The J call is uncertain, as TRBJ2-7 better fits the DNA end. The CDR3 extends over 16 amino acids. Germline loops: CDR1 DFQATT, CDR2 SNEGSKA (reference sequence). CDR3 in amino acids: CSARDPGTTSTYEQYF. The CDR3 DNA is TGCAGTGCTAGAGACCCCGGGACCACTAGTACCTACGAGCAGTACTTC.

This clonotype occurred many times. The rearrangement joins TRBV5-1 to TRBJ2-6; D is undetermined. The V gene lost 0 bases and the J gene lost 0 bases, with 7 bases spanning the gap. The CDR3 loop spans 16 amino acids. Germline CDR1 is SGHRS and CDR2 is YFSETQ. The CDR3 reads CASSLDPVSGANVLTF. The CDR3 DNA reads TGCGCCAGCAGCTTGGATCCGGTCTCTGGGGCCAACGTCCTGACTTTC.

This chain links TRBV29-1 with TRBJ2-3; D is undetermined. Germline values: CDR1 SQVTM, CDR2 ANQGSEA. The CDR3 has 12 amino acids. Trimming pared 6 bases from V and 4 bases from J, leaving 11 bases between. The CDR3 sequence is CSVEKGPDTQYF. CDR3 DNA: TGCAGCGTCGAAAAGGGCCCAGATACGCAGTATTTT.